Below, 17 T cell receptor beta chains from the same sample are listed, as sequenced in a study of cytomegalovirus exposure and HLA in healthy donors (dated by TCRdb to the late 2010s). Library prep was done by the immunoSEQ multiplex PCR assay. TCRdb holds this immuneACCESS table with in-frame rearrangements only. Some clones are missing; in checked studies, unresolved V genes explain under half, and the rest has no known cause. Recorded for this sample are under 50,000 clones; around 94% of them occurred a single time. The ten largest make up roughly 7.1% of the sample. Sequenced sample: PBMCs. These receptors were taken from a young woman in good health and CMV-seropositive.

V is TRBV29-1 and J is TRBJ2-2, with 7 bases matching TRBD1. Unmatched junction bases numbered 2, after V lost 3 bases and J lost 4 bases. This CDR3 has 13 residues. Germline lookup yields CDR1 SQVTM and CDR2 ANQGSEA. This CDR3 is CSVDRGSTGELFF. The CDR3 DNA follows: TGCAGCGTTGACAGGGGGTCCACCGGGGAGCTGTTTTTT.

The chain joins TRBV6-5 to TRBJ2-3; tentatively, D is TRBD2 (5 bases). Trimming shortened V by 2 bases and J by 0 bases, and 12 bases separated the two germline ends. The germline V gene has CDR1 MNHEY and CDR2 SVGAGI. The CDR3 spans 16 residues. The CDR3 sequence: CASSYDLQRSTDTQYF. CDR3 DNA: TGTGCCAGCAGTTACGACTTGCAGCGGAGCACAGATACGCAGTATTTT.

V is TRBV25-1 and J is TRBJ1-2; the D is unclear. The V end lost 2 bases, the J end lost 8 bases, and 18 bases lay between the germline ends. The CDR3 totals 15 residues. Germline V gene lookup returns CDR1 MGHDK and CDR2 SYGVNS. The CDR3 sequence is CASSEHGAAHEGYTF. As DNA, the CDR3 is TGTGCCAGCAGTGAACACGGCGCGGCCCACGAAGGCTACACCTTC.

The chain has TRBV7-9 and TRBJ2-2, with D possibly being TRBD2 (6 bases). The V end lost 1 base, the J end lost 6 bases, and 12 bases lay between the germline ends. Germline CDR1 reads SEHNR; CDR2 reads FQNEAQ (reference sequence). The length of the CDR3 is 15 residues. In nucleotides, the CDR3 is TGTGCCAGCAGCTTAGGGTCCGGGAGCTCCGGGGAGCTGTTTTTT. Its translation is CASSLGSGSSGELFF.

Turning to this clone: Because it lacks the conserved phenylalanine or tryptophan at the end, this CDR3 is likely a read error. It is unclear where the CDR3 begins or ends on the DNA, so no DNA is shown, and the CDR3 is as TCRdb lists it. The chain couples TRBV5-4 to TRBJ2-7; TRBD2 is taken as the D call from the table, unchecked against the DNA. The CDR3 sequence runs 14 residues, both termini included. Germline-derived CDR1 and CDR2 are SGHNT and YYREEE (reference sequence). CDR3 loop: CASSLYAGDEIRFL.

The chain is built from TRBV29-1 and TRBJ2-1; TRBD2 might be the D (5 bases). The CDR3 contains 16 residues. Germline V gives CDR1 SQVTM, CDR2 ANQGSEA. V was clipped by 1 base and J by 4 bases, with 17 bases between them. This CDR3 is CSVEGGFKEIYNEQFF. The CDR3 DNA follows: TGCAGCGTTGAAGGAGGGTTTAAGGAAATTTACAATGAGCAGTTCTTC.

The CDR3 DNA reads TGTGCCAGCAGCTTGGGTAGCGGGAGAAGGAATGAGCAGTTCTTC. Translation gives CASSLGSGRRNEQFF. The chain carries TRBV5-4 and TRBJ2-1; 9 bases fit TRBD2. This CDR3 is 15 amino acids long. The J segment lost 7 bases and the V segment lost 0 bases, leaving 5 bases of the junction unmatched. CDR1 and CDR2 from the germline V gene are SGHNT and YYREEE (reference sequence).

The rearrangement uses TRBV18 and TRBJ2-7, with 14 bases lining up with TRBD2. The germline V gene encodes CDR1 KGHSH and CDR2 LQKENI. CDR3 length equals 15 residues. The J segment lost 4 bases and the V segment lost 2 bases, leaving 1 base of the junction unmatched. The CDR3, as DNA: TGTGCCAGCTCACCAAGACTAGCGGGAGGGTACGAGCAGTACTTC. This encodes CASSPRLAGGYEQYF.

The V and J genes are TRBV19 and TRBJ2-7, with a possible D match to TRBD1 (5 bases). Between the trimmed V and J ends, which lost 4 bases and 3 bases, there was a span of 10 bases. The CDR3 sequence is 13 residues long. Looked up from germline, CDR1 is LNHDA and CDR2 is SQIVND (reference sequence). The CDR3 is CASSRAGRYEQYF. DNA of the CDR3: TGTGCCAGTAGTAGGGCAGGGCGCTACGAGCAGTACTTC.

This clone appeared a few times. The V and J genes are TRBV6-4 and TRBJ2-1; 7 positions agree with TRBD2. This CDR3 is 15 amino acids long. The V and J ends lost 5 bases and 6 bases, in that order; junction bases with no gene match: 10. Germline V gives CDR1 MRHNA, CDR2 SNTAGT. The CDR3 loop reads CASSPLAGEVNEQFF. Written as DNA, the CDR3 is TGTGCCAGCAGTCCTCTCGCGGGAGAGGTCAATGAGCAGTTCTTC.

The chain couples TRBV28 to TRBJ1-5, with 10 bases fitting TRBD1. The trim removed 8 bases at V and 10 bases at J, leaving 2 bases unmatched. The CDR3 length is 11 residues. Looked up from germline, CDR1 is MDHEN and CDR2 is SYDVKM. For the CDR3, the DNA is TGTGCCAGCGGGACAGGGGCCCCCCAGCATTTT. Translation: CASGTGAPQHF.

Only one count was recorded for this clone. This chain links TRBV27 with TRBJ2-1, with 8 bases identical to TRBD2. The length of the CDR3 is 11 residues. From germline, CDR1 is MNHEY and CDR2 SMNVEV (reference sequence). The V and J ends lost 6 bases and 14 bases, in that order; junction bases with no gene match: 6. DNA for the CDR3: TGTGCCAGCAGCTCGGGGGGGCAGGAGTTCTTC. Translation: CASSSGGQEFF.

CDR3 coding DNA: TGCGCCAGCAGCCTGGGACAGGGAGGTCAGCCCCAGCATTTT. Amino acid sequence: CASSLGQGGQPQHF. The rearrangement joins TRBV5-1 to TRBJ1-5, with 9 bases aligning to TRBD1. CDR1 and CDR2 from the germline V gene are SGHRS and YFSETQ. J lost 6 bases, V lost 4 bases, and 5 bases had no gene match. This CDR3 spans 14 amino acids.

V and J are TRBV28 and TRBJ2-5; TRBD2 matches at 13 bases. Trimming removed 3 bases from V and 3 bases from J; junction bases left unmatched: 13. CDR1 is MDHEN, CDR2 SYDVKM, per germline. The CDR3 sequence is 19 residues long. CDR3 sequence: CASSFGGLAGVRGEETQYF. CDR3 sequence (DNA): TGTGCCAGCAGTTTTGGAGGACTAGCGGGAGTTAGAGGGGAAGAGACCCAGTACTTC.

The V and J genes are TRBV15 and TRBJ2-5, with D unclear. The CDR3 has 14 residues. V was trimmed by 1 base and J by 2 bases, leaving 8 bases between them. CDR1 and CDR2 from the germline V gene are LNHNV and YYDKDF (reference sequence). CDR3 bases: TGTGCCACCAGCAGAGTGGGCAGTCAAGAGACCCAGTACTTC. Protein sequence: CATSRVGSQETQYF. The variable domain in full, with the rest retrieved from reference TRBV15 and TRBJ2-5, is DAMVIQNPRYQVTQFGKPVTLSCSQTLNHNVMYWYQQKSSQAPKLLFHYYDKDFNNEADTPDNFQSRRPNTSFCFLDIRSPGLGDTAMYLCATSRVGSQETQYFGPGTRLLVL.

The V and J genes are TRBV9 and TRBJ2-5; maybe TRBD2 (6 bases). CDR3 length equals 15 residues. Germline V gives CDR1 SGDLS, CDR2 YYNGEE. The V and J ends lost 0 bases and 0 bases respectively, with 9 bases between them. CDR3 nucleotide sequence: TGTGCCAGCAGCGTAGGGGGACTGAACCAAGAGACCCAGTACTTC. Its protein is CASSVGGLNQETQYF.

The V call is TRBV5-3, the J call TRBJ1-2; perhaps TRBD1 as D (6 bases). TRBV5-3 is placed among ORFs of uncertain function. The CDR3 length is 16 residues. The ends were cut back, 4 bases at V and 2 bases at J, with 18 bases in the middle. The CDR3 is CARSPDLTGMNYGYTF. CDR3 coding DNA: TGTGCCAGAAGCCCGGACCTCACAGGGATGAACTATGGCTACACCTTC.